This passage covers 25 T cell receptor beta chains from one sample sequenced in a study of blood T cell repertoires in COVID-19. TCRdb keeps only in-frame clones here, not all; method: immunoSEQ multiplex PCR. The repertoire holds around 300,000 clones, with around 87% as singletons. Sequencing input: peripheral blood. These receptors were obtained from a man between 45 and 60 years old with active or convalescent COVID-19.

CDR3 loop: CASTTSNSPLHF. As DNA, the CDR3 is TGCGCCAGCACTACCTCCAATTCACCCCTCCACTTT. The chain employs TRBV10-2 and TRBJ1-6, with D hard to call. V was clipped by 7 bases and J by 7 bases, with 8 bases between them. CDR1 and CDR2 from the germline V gene are WSHSY and SAAADI. The CDR3 is made up of 12 amino acids.

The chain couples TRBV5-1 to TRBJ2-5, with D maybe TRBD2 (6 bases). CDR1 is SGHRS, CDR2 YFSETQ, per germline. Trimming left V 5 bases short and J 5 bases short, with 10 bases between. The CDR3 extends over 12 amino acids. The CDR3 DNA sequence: TGCGCCAGCAGGCGGGACCGCGAGACCCAGTACTTC. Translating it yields CASRRDRETQYF.

This CDR3 is CASSLVYRASGRGDTQYF. The CDR3 DNA sequence: TGTGCCAGCAGCTTAGTGTATAGGGCTAGCGGGAGAGGAGATACGCAGTATTTT. The genes are TRBV7-2 and TRBJ2-3, with 10 bases fitting TRBD2. CDR3 length equals 18 residues. Germline loops: CDR1 SGHTA, CDR2 FQGNSA. The junction had 12 bases not matched to a gene; V was cut back by 1 base and J by 5 bases.

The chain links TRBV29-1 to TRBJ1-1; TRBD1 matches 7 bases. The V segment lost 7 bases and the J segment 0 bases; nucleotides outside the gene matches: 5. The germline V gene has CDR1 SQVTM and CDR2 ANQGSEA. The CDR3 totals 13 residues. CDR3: CSATGQMNTEAFF. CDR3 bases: TGCAGCGCAACGGGACAGATGAACACTGAAGCTTTCTTT.

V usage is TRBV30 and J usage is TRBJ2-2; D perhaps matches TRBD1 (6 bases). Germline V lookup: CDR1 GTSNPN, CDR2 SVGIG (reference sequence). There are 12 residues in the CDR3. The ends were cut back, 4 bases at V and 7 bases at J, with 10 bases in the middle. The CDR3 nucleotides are TGTGCCTGGACAGGGGCGGGCGGGGAGCTGTTTTTT. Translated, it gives CAWTGAGGELFF.

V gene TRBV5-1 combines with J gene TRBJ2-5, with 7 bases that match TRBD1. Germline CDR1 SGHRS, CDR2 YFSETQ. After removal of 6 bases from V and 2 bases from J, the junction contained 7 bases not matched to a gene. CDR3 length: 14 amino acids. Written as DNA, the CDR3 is TGCGCCAGCAAACCTGGACAGGCTCAAGAGACCCAGTACTTC. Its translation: CASKPGQAQETQYF.

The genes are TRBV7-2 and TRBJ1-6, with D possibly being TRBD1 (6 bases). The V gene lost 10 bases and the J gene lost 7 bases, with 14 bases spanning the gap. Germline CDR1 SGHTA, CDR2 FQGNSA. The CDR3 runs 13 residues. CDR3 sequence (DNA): TGTGCCATCGCACGGGGGGCGAATTCACCCCTCCACTTT. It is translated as CAIARGANSPLHF. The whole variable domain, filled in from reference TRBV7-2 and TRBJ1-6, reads GAGVSQSPSNKVTEKGKDVELRCDPISGHTALYWYRQSLGQGLEFLIYFQGNSAPDKSGLPSDRFSAERTGGSVSTLTIQRTQQEDSAVYLCAIARGANSPLHFGNGTRLTVT.

This chain's CDR3 is CASSRGDREAFF. DNA for the CDR3: TGTGCCAGCAGTCGCGGGGACAGAGAAGCTTTCTTT. V gene TRBV6-6 combines with J gene TRBJ1-1, with 7 bases that match TRBD1. Germline trimming cut 5 bases from V and 8 bases from J; bases unmatched to any gene: 5. The CDR3 spans 12 residues. Germline values: CDR1 MNHNY, CDR2 SVGAGI (reference sequence).

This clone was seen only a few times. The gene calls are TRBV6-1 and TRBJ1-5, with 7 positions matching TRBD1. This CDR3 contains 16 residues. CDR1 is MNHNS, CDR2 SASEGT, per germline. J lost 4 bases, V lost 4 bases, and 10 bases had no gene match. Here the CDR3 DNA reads TGTGCCAGCAGTGTGCTCGGACAGGAGAATAATCAGCCCCAGCATTTT. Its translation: CASSVLGQENNQPQHF.

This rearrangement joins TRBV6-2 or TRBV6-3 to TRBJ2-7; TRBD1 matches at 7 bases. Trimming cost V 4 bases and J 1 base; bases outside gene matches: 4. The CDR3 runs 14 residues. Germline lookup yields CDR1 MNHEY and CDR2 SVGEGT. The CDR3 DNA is TGTGCCAGCAGTTTGACAGGGATATCCTACGAGCAGTACTTC. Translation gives CASSLTGISYEQYF.

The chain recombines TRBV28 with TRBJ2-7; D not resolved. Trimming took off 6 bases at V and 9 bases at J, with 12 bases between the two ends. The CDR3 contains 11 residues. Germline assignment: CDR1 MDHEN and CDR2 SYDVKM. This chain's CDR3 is CASSSQHVQYF. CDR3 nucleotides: TGTGCCAGCAGCTCACAACATGTGCAGTACTTC. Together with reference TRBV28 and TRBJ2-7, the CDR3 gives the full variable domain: DVKVTQSSRYLVKRTGEKVFLECVQDMDHENMFWYRQDPGLGLRLIYFSYDVKMKEKGDIPEGYSVSREKKERFSLILESASTNQTSMYLCASSSQHVQYFGPGTRLTVT.

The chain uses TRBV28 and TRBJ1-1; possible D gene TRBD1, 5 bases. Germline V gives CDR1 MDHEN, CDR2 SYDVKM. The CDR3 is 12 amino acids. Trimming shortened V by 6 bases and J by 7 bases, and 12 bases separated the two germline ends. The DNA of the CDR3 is TGTGCCAGCAGACTTTTTACAGGTGAAGCTTTCTTT. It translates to CASRLFTGEAFF.

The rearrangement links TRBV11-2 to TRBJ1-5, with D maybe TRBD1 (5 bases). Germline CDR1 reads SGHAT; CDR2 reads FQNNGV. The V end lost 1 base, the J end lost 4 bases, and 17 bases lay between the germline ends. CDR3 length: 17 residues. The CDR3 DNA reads TGTGCCAGCAGCTTAGCGGCCCTGGGGGGTAGAAATCAGCCCCAGCATTTT. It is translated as CASSLAALGGRNQPQHF.

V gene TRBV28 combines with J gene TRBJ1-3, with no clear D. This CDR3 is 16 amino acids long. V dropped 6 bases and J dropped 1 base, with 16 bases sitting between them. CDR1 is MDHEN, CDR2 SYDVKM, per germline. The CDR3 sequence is CASRETGYTSGNTIYF. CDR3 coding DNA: TGTGCCAGCAGAGAAACGGGGTACACGTCTGGAAACACCATATATTTT.

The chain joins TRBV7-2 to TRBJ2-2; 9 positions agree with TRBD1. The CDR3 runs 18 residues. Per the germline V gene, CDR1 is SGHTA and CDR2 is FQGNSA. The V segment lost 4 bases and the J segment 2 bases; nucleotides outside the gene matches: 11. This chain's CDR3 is CASSSQPTGGFNTGELFF. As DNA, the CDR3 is TGTGCCAGCAGCTCACAACCTACAGGGGGCTTCAACACCGGGGAGCTGTTTTTT.

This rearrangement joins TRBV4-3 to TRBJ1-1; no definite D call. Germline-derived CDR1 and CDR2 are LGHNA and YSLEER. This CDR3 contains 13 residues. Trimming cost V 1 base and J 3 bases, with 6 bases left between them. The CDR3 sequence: CASSQGVDTEAFF. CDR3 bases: TGCGCCAGCAGCCAAGGCGTTGACACTGAAGCTTTCTTT.

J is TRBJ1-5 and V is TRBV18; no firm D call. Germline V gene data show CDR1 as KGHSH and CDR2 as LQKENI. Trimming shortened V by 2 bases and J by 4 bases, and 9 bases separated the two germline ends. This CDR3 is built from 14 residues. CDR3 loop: CASSPDRVNQPQHF. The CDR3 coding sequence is TGTGCCAGCTCACCAGACCGGGTTAATCAGCCCCAGCATTTT.

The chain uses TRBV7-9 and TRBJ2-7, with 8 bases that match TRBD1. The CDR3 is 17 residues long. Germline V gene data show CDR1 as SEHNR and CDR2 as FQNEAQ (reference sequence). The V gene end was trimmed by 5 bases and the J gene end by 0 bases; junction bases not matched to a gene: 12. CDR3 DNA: TGTGCCAGCAGCCCAACGGACAGGGACGCCCTCTCCTACGAGCAGTACTTC. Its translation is CASSPTDRDALSYEQYF.

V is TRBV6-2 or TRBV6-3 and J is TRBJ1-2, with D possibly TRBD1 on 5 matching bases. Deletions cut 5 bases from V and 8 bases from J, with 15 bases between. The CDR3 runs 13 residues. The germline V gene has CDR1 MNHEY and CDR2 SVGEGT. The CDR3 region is CASSPTGGEGYTF. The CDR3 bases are TGTGCCAGCAGTCCCACCGGAGGGGAAGGCTACACCTTC.

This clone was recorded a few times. In nucleotides, the CDR3 is TGTGCCAGCAGCGTGGGACAGCCATTCACTGAAGCTTTCTTT. It encodes CASSVGQPFTEAFF. The J gene is TRBJ1-1, the V gene TRBV7-8, with 7 positions matching TRBD1. V lost 5 bases, J lost 4 bases, and 7 bases stayed unmatched. CDR1 and CDR2 (germline): SGHVS, FQNEAQ. The CDR3 is 14 residues long.

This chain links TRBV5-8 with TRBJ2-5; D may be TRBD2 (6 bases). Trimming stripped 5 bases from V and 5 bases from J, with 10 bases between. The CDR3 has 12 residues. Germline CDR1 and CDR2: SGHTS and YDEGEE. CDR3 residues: CASSQEGETQYF. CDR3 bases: TGTGCCAGCAGTCAGGAGGGGGAGACCCAGTACTTC.

CDR3 in amino acids: CASSPRDSYNEQFF. In DNA, the CDR3 is TGCGCCAGCAGCCCCCGGGACAGTTACAATGAGCAGTTCTTC. This chain joins TRBV5-1 and TRBJ2-1; TRBD1 agrees at 7 bases. J was trimmed by 4 bases and V by 4 bases; bases with no gene match: 5. The V gene's germline CDR1 is SGHRS and CDR2 YFSETQ. The CDR3 runs to 14 residues.

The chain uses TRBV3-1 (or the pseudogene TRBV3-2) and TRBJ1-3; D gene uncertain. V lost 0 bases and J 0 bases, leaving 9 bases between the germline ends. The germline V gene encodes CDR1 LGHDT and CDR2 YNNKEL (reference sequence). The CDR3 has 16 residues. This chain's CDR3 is CASSQDLSYSGNTIYF. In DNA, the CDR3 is TGTGCCAGCAGCCAAGACCTGAGCTACTCTGGAAACACCATATATTTT.

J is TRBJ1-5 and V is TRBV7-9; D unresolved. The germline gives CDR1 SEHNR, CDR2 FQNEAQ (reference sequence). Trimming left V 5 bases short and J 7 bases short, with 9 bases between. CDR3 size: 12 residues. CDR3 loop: CASSTGWQPQHF. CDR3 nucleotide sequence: TGTGCCAGCAGCACCGGTTGGCAGCCCCAGCATTTT.

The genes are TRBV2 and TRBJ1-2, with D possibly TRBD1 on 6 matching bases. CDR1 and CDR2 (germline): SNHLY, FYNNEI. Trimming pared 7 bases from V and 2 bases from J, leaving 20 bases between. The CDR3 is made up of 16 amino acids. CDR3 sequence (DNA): TGTGCCAGCAACAGGGACACACTACCAACCAACTATGGCTACACCTTC. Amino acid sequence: CASNRDTLPTNYGYTF.